Below, 31 T cell receptor beta chains from the same sample are listed, as sequenced in a study of metastatic and nonmetastatic thyroid tumors. TCRdb used MiXCR to call clones anew from the PCR reads. Of 65,000 to 70,000 clones detected, around 14% appear once; the ten largest clones hold just over 6.5%. Every patient underwent thyroid surgery untreated. The sample comprised blood. All receptors come from a male donor with papillary thyroid cancer or a benign thyroid nodule (not recorded which). Some clones in this sample may be carry-over from other donors' samples.

This clone occurred many times. The rearrangement joins TRBV11-3 to TRBJ2-7; maybe TRBD2 (6 bases). Germline V lookup: CDR1 SGHNT, CDR2 YENEEA. This CDR3 has 15 amino acids. Trimming took off 1 base at V and 4 bases at J, with 14 bases between the two ends. CDR3 DNA sequence: TGTGCCAGCAGCTTAGTCCCCGGGGGAATTTACGAGCAGTACGTC. This gives the protein CASSLVPGGIYEQYV.

This clone was detected many times. The CDR3 region has the DNA TGCAGTGTTAGAGTCAAGGACTACGAGCAGTACGTC. It is translated as CSVRVKDYEQYV. This chain joins TRBV20-1 and TRBJ2-7, with D unclear. Looked up from germline, CDR1 is DFQATT and CDR2 is SNEGSKA (reference sequence). CDR3 size: 12 residues.

CDR3 residues: CASSDIGEQFF. The CDR3 region has the DNA TGTGCCAGCAGTGACATCGGTGAGCAGTTCTTC. V gene TRBV2 combines with J gene TRBJ2-1; D gene ambiguous. Trimming shortened V by 3 bases and J by 9 bases, and 6 bases separated the two germline ends. This CDR3 has 11 residues. Looked up from germline, CDR1 is SNHLY and CDR2 is FYNNEI.

This chain joins TRBV11-2 and TRBJ2-1; D tentatively fits TRBD1 or TRBD2 (6 bases each). CDR1 SGHAT and CDR2 FQNNGV come from the germline V gene. The CDR3 runs to 16 residues. V lost 1 base and J 5 bases, leaving 15 bases between the germline ends. The CDR3 DNA reads TGTGCCAGCAGCTTAGTAGGGGGGCTCGGGAACAATGAGCAGTTCTTC. As protein: CASSLVGGLGNNEQFF.

This clone was counted at least ten times. The chain recombines TRBV4-1 with TRBJ2-7, with unresolved D. V was pared by 0 bases and J by 0 bases, with 12 bases between. The CDR3 totals 16 residues. Germline loops: CDR1 MGHRA, CDR2 YSYEKL. CDR3 nucleotides: TGCGCCAGCAGCCAAGAGAGGAGAGGAAGCTCCTACGAGCAGTACGTC. Its translation is CASSQERRGSSYEQYV.

This clone was observed at least ten times. This chain uses TRBV10-2 with TRBJ1-2; D is perhaps TRBD1 (5 bases). CDR1 is WSHSY and CDR2 is SAAADI in the germline V gene. This CDR3 has 15 residues. V lost 0 bases and J 2 bases, leaving 10 bases between the germline ends. CDR3 loop: CASSESEGLNYGYTF. CDR3 DNA sequence: TGCGCCAGCAGTGAGTCGGAGGGGTTAAACTATGGCTACACCTTC.

The chain uses TRBV12-3 or TRBV12-4 and TRBJ2-7, with 8 bases fitting TRBD2. V was pared by 6 bases and J by 0 bases, with 13 bases of the junction left unmatched. This CDR3 comprises 17 residues. CDR3: CASSSDFGLAGSYEQYF. DNA for the CDR3: TGTGCCAGCAGCAGCGATTTTGGACTAGCTGGCTCCTACGAGCAGTACTTC.

At least ten counts were recorded for this clone. V usage is TRBV5-1 and J usage is TRBJ1-1; a possible D gene is TRBD1 (5 bases). Germline V gene sequence: CDR1 SGHRS, CDR2 YFSETQ. V was pared by 0 bases and J by 5 bases, with 8 bases between. CDR3 size: 13 residues. The CDR3 loop reads CASSLGGGTEAFF. The CDR3, as DNA: TGCGCCAGCAGCTTGGGTGGGGGAACTGAAGCTTTCTTT.

This clone was observed at least ten times. The chain combines TRBV6-1 with TRBJ2-2; D remains ambiguous. From germline, CDR1 is MNHNS and CDR2 SASEGT. The V and J ends lost 7 bases and 4 bases respectively, with 16 bases between them. The CDR3 is made up of 15 amino acids. The CDR3 DNA reads as TGTGCCAGCACCCGTCAGGACCCCAGCACCGGGGAGCTGTTTTTT. Its translation: CASTRQDPSTGELFF.

Many counts were recorded for this clone. This chain links TRBV7-9 with TRBJ1-2; D gene unclear. The CDR3 runs 13 residues. Per the germline V gene, CDR1 is SEHNR and CDR2 is FQNEAQ (reference sequence). With 0 bases removed from V and 6 bases from J, the gap between germline ends came to 8 bases. CDR3 loop: CASSLARKNGYTF. The CDR3 DNA is TGTGCCAGCAGCTTAGCACGGAAAAATGGCTACACCTTC.

There are many counts of this clone. The CDR3 loop is CASSLGTSGSPAGELFF. The CDR3 DNA reads as TGTGCCAGCAGCTTGGGGACTAGCGGGAGTCCCGCCGGGGAGCTGTTTTTT. The rearrangement links TRBV5-4 to TRBJ2-2, with TRBD2 identical over 13 bases. CDR1 and CDR2 (germline): SGHNT, YYREEE (reference sequence). V trimming: 0 bases; J trimming: 6 bases; junction bases outside the gene matches: 5. The CDR3 is 17 residues long.

V is TRBV6-2 or TRBV6-3 and J is TRBJ2-7, with TRBD2 matching over 10 bases. Looked up from germline, CDR1 is MNHEY and CDR2 is SVGEGT. Unmatched junction bases numbered 13, after V lost 2 bases and J lost 0 bases. This CDR3 has 19 residues. CDR3 DNA: TGTGCCAGCAGTTACCAACCTCCCTCGACTAGCGGGTTCTCCTACGAGCAGTACGTC. This sequence encodes CASSYQPPSTSGFSYEQYV.

This clone has just one count. The V and J genes are TRBV7-6 and TRBJ2-1, with 7 bases that match TRBD2. Losses at the gene ends were 3 bases for V and 7 bases for J; bases not matched to a gene: 6. Per the germline V gene, CDR1 is SGHVS and CDR2 is FNYEAQ. The CDR3 is made up of 14 amino acids. The CDR3, as DNA: TGTGCCAGCAGCTTGGGGGGGGAAAGGAATGAGCAGTTCTTC. Translation: CASSLGGERNEQFF.

This clone was observed at least ten times. It is likely a read error, because the conserved phenylalanine at the end of the CDR3 is missing. V gene TRBV6-5 combines with J gene TRBJ1-1; D not certain. The V end was cut by 6 bases, the J end by 0 bases, with 11 bases between. Per germline, CDR1 MNHEY and CDR2 SVGAGI. This CDR3 is built from 14 residues. The CDR3 is CASRYSSMNTEAFL. CDR3 sequence (DNA): TGTGCCAGCAGGTACAGTTCCATGAACACTGAAGCTTTCCTT.

This clone was picked up many times. This rearrangement joins TRBV5-6 to TRBJ2-5; D not resolved. CDR1 is SGHDT and CDR2 is YYEEEE in the germline V gene. V was cut by 3 bases and J by 5 bases, with 11 bases left in between. This CDR3 contains 13 residues. The CDR3 here is CASSYGLRETQYF. The CDR3 nucleotides read TGTGCCAGCAGCTATGGCTTACGGGAGACCCAGTACTTC.

V and J are TRBV12-3 or TRBV12-4 and TRBJ2-7; 12 nucleotides match TRBD2. The CDR3 totals 14 residues. V lost 5 bases, J lost 5 bases, and 4 bases stayed unmatched. CDR3: CASSRRTSGDEQYF. The CDR3 nucleotides read TGTGCCAGCAGTCGAAGGACTAGCGGGGACGAGCAGTACTTC.

This chain links TRBV3-1 with TRBJ2-7; no clear D. Germline loops: CDR1 LGHDT, CDR2 YNNKEL (reference sequence). CDR3 size: 13 residues. V shed 1 base and J shed 2 bases, with 6 bases lying between them. This CDR3 reads CASSQGGTYEQYF. CDR3 sequence (DNA): TGTGCCAGCAGCCAAGGCGGAACCTACGAGCAGTACTTC.

This clone was seen repeatedly, ten times or more. The chain joins TRBV19 to TRBJ2-1; 12 bases line up with TRBD2. The CDR3 length is 16 residues. The germline gives CDR1 LNHDA, CDR2 SQIVND (reference sequence). After removal of 4 bases from V and 8 bases from J, the junction contained 9 bases not matched to a gene. The CDR3 protein is CASSTRTSGNGDEQFF. CDR3 nucleotides: TGTGCCAGTAGTACCCGGACTAGCGGGAATGGAGATGAGCAGTTCTTC.

The chain is built from TRBV4-1 and TRBJ1-1; D remains ambiguous. Trimming cost V 4 bases and J 0 bases, with 18 bases left between them. The CDR3 loop spans 17 amino acids. Germline assignment: CDR1 MGHRA and CDR2 YSYEKL. Here the CDR3 DNA reads TGCGCCAGCAGCCCCACTGCAAGGGCCTTCATGAACACTGAAGCTTTCTTT. Its translation is CASSPTARAFMNTEAFF.

This clone was picked up many times. This sequence joins TRBV9 and TRBJ2-5; D gene unclear. Trimming removed 1 base from V and 5 bases from J, with 18 bases in between. Germline V gene data show CDR1 as SGDLS and CDR2 as YYNGEE. The CDR3 has 16 amino acids. CDR3 protein: CASSVRGVSIRETQYF. As DNA, the CDR3 is TGTGCCAGCAGCGTACGTGGCGTTTCTATTCGGGAGACCCAGTACTTC.

This clone was picked up many times. The chain couples TRBV6-1 to TRBJ2-1; D call uncertain. In germline, CDR1 is MNHNS, CDR2 SASEGT. The ends were cut back, 2 bases at V and 7 bases at J, with 3 bases in the middle. The CDR3 extends over 11 amino acids. The CDR3, as DNA: TGTGCCAGCAGTGAATGGAATGAGCAGTTCTTC. Its translation: CASSEWNEQFF.

In its sample, this clone was seen many times. Other nucleotide sequences in the sample specify the same CDR3. J is TRBJ2-4 and V is TRBV12-3 or TRBV12-4; D unclear. The V gene lost 5 bases and the J gene lost 1 base, with 12 bases spanning the gap. The CDR3 covers 15 residues. CDR3 bases: TGTGCCAGCAGTCCCCCTATGGGGGCCAAAAACATTCAGTACTTC. Translated: CASSPPMGAKNIQYF.

This clone was recorded at least ten times. The V and J genes are TRBV11-2 and TRBJ2-2, with 8 bases that match TRBD2. Germline CDR1 SGHAT, CDR2 FQNNGV. The CDR3 length is 17 residues. V lost 2 bases to trimming and J lost 0 bases; unmatched junction nucleotides: 5. CDR3 loop: CASSLISGSSNTGELFF. CDR3 sequence (DNA): TGTGCCAGCAGCTTAATCAGCGGGAGCTCGAACACCGGGGAGCTGTTTTTT.

At least ten counts were recorded for this clone. V and J are TRBV18 and TRBJ1-1; 9 bases line up with TRBD1. CDR3 size: 15 residues. Germline loops: CDR1 KGHSH, CDR2 LQKENI. Losses at the gene ends were 0 bases for V and 4 bases for J; bases not matched to a gene: 3. CDR3 region: CASSPPEQGATEAFF. The CDR3 DNA sequence: TGTGCCAGCTCACCACCGGAACAGGGGGCCACTGAAGCTTTCTTT. Full variable domain (rest looked up from reference TRBV18 and TRBJ1-1): NAGVMQNPRHLVRRRGQEARLRCSPMKGHSHVYWYRQLPEEGLKFMVYLQKENIIDESGMPKERFSAEFPKEGPSILRIQQVVRGDSAAYFCASSPPEQGATEAFFGQGTRLTVV.

This clone was seen at least ten times. The genes are TRBV20-1 and TRBJ1-4, with D hard to call. The V end lost 3 bases, the J end lost 8 bases, and 13 bases lay between the germline ends. The V gene's germline CDR1 is DFQATT and CDR2 SNEGSKA (reference sequence). The CDR3 is 13 amino acids. The CDR3 DNA is TGCAGTGCTAGCAGCGCCGGAGGGGAAAAACTGTTTTTT. As protein: CSASSAGGEKLFF.

This clone has at least ten counts. This sequence joins TRBV2 and TRBJ2-2, with 11 bases fitting TRBD2. This CDR3 has 19 residues. J gave up 3 bases and V 2 bases, and 11 bases lay outside the gene matches. Per germline, CDR1 SNHLY and CDR2 FYNNEI. CDR3 amino acids: CASSERLAGGRVDTGELFF. In DNA, the CDR3 is TGTGCCAGCAGTGAACGCCTAGCGGGAGGAAGGGTGGACACCGGGGAGCTGTTTTTT.

The chain couples TRBV12-3 or TRBV12-4 to TRBJ1-1; TRBD1 is a possible D gene (5 bases). V was shortened by 0 bases and J by 1 base, with 12 bases between the two germline ends. The CDR3 consists of 16 residues. CDR3: CASSLALWGENTEAFF. In DNA form, the CDR3 reads TGTGCCAGCAGTTTAGCGCTCTGGGGGGAGAACACTGAAGCTTTCTTT.

Ten or more counts support this clone. V and J are TRBV19 and TRBJ1-6; 11 bases are shared with TRBD1. The trim removed 5 bases at V and 7 bases at J, leaving 4 bases unmatched. CDR1 and CDR2 from the germline V gene are LNHDA and SQIVND (reference sequence). The CDR3 is 15 residues long. The CDR3 bases are TGTGCCAGTAGTTTCCGGGACAGGGGGAATTCACCCCTCCACTTT. Translation: CASSFRDRGNSPLHF.

Many counts were recorded for this clone. A read error may be the cause here, since a much bigger clone is one base away. Other DNA sequences from this sample encode an identical CDR3 as well. The gene calls are TRBV6-6 and TRBJ2-5, with 11 bases matching TRBD2. This CDR3 spans 16 amino acids. Per the germline V gene, CDR1 is MNHNY and CDR2 is SVGAGI (reference sequence). DNA of the CDR3: TGTGCCAGCAGTTACTCGGGGACTAGCGGCCAAGAGACCCAATACTTC. This codes for CASSYSGTSGQETQYF.

The chain has TRBV2 and TRBJ1-1; tentatively, D is TRBD1 (5 bases). This CDR3 region has 19 residues. With 0 bases removed from V and 12 bases from J, the gap between germline ends came to 32 bases. The germline V gene has CDR1 SNHLY and CDR2 FYNNEI. The CDR3 coding sequence is TGTGCCAGCAGTGAAGCGCGGATAGATTTTCTACGGAAGGGGATTTTACCTTTCTTT. This codes for CASSEARIDFLRKGILPFF.

This clone was picked up many times. The rearrangement links TRBV6-4 to TRBJ2-6; D not resolved. The V and J ends lost 2 bases and 1 base respectively, with 6 bases between them. Germline V gene lookup returns CDR1 MRHNA and CDR2 SNTAGT. The length of the CDR3 is 15 residues. The CDR3 is CASSDGRSGANVLTF. The CDR3 DNA reads TGTGCCAGCAGTGACGGGCGTTCTGGGGCCAACGTCCTGACTTTC.